The T cell receptor beta chain under discussion was sequenced for a study of blood T cell repertoires in COVID-19. Study summary: The United States, Italy and Spain provided the acute and convalescent COVID-19 samples. In each case, the material was cDNA or gDNA derived from T cells, B-cell-depleted T cells, or PBMCs.

Profiled with immunoSEQ multiplex PCR; TCRdb holds only in-frame clones, not every one. The top ten hold roughly 0.92% of the sample, which has 450,000 or so clones, about 88% seen once. The CDR3 sequence is 13 residues long. Germline V CDR1 and CDR2: SGHRS, YFSETQ. Trimming took off 4 bases at V and 2 bases at J, with 7 bases between the two ends. The clonotype originates from a man aged 18 to 30 with COVID-19, enrolled during active disease. This sequence joins TRBV5-1 and TRBJ2-1; D gene unclear. The sequenced sample consisted of peripheral blood. The CDR3 region is CASSEPTYNEQFF. CDR3 bases: TGCGCCAGCAGCGAACCTACCTACAATGAGCAGTTCTTC.